Listed below are T cell receptor beta chains from one sample, sequenced in a study of OX40 agonist ivuxolimab in advanced cancers. Produced via immunoSEQ multiplex PCR; TCRdb's table is partial and in-frame only. The sample yields approximately 60,000 clones, roughly 84% seen once. Here the sequenced sample was CD4+ or CD8+ T cells sorted from blood, taken in a trial of the OX40 agonist ivuxolimab. All receptors derive from an adult with an advanced solid tumor such as melanoma, head and neck, liver or kidney cancer. CDR3s include the opening cysteine and the closing phenylalanine or tryptophan. D genes are given only for firm matches. Not every row has a clone size; where given, it reads once, few, many or a size class.

clone_size: NA
v_call: TRBV10-1
d_call: NA
j_call: TRBJ2-7
cdr3_aa: CASHKGKYQQYF
cdr3_nt: TGCGCCAGCCACAAGGGGAAGTATCAGCAGTACTTC

clone_size: NA
v_call: TRBV29-1
d_call: NA
j_call: TRBJ2-7
cdr3_aa: CSVGGVGEQYF
cdr3_nt: TGCAGCGTTGGAGGGGTTGGCGAGCAGTACTTC

clone_size: once
v_call: TRBV28
d_call: TRBD2
j_call: TRBJ2-5
cdr3_aa: CASQAGDLQETQYF
cdr3_nt: TGTGCCAGCCAAGCGGGAGATCTGCAAGAGACCCAGTACTTC

clone_size: NA
v_call: TRBV5-4
d_call: NA
j_call: TRBJ2-3
cdr3_aa: CASSPGTDTQYF
cdr3_nt: TGTGCCAGCAGCCCAGGCACAGATACGCAGTATTTT

clone_size: once
v_call: TRBV18
d_call: NA
j_call: TRBJ2-2
cdr3_aa: CASSPAGRTGELFF
cdr3_nt: TGTGCCAGCTCACCGGCCGGGCGCACCGGGGAGCTGTTTTTT

clone_size: NA
v_call: TRBV19
d_call: NA
j_call: TRBJ2-1
cdr3_aa: CASSIGASYNEQFF
cdr3_nt: TGTGCCAGTAGTATAGGAGCCTCCTACAATGAGCAGTTCTTC

clone_size: NA
v_call: TRBV7-2
d_call: NA
j_call: TRBJ2-1
cdr3_aa: CASSQDRGLGNEQFF
cdr3_nt: TGTGCCAGCAGCCAAGACAGAGGGCTAGGGAATGAGCAGTTCTTC

clone_size: NA
v_call: TRBV7-8
d_call: TRBD1
j_call: TRBJ2-5
cdr3_aa: CASSSPGQGSYLQETQYF
cdr3_nt: TGTGCCAGCAGCTCACCGGGACAGGGATCTTATCTCCAAGAGACCCAGTACTTC

clone_size: NA
v_call: TRBV7-8
d_call: NA
j_call: TRBJ2-5
cdr3_aa: CASSSGTPGAETQYF
cdr3_nt: TGTGCCAGCAGCTCAGGGACCCCGGGAGCGGAGACCCAGTACTTC

clone_size: NA
v_call: TRBV12-5
d_call: NA
j_call: TRBJ2-5
cdr3_aa: CASGLGGLGETQYF
cdr3_nt: TGTGCTAGTGGTTTGGGGGGACTGGGAGAGACCCAGTACTTC

clone_size: NA
v_call: TRBV27
d_call: NA
j_call: TRBJ2-7
cdr3_aa: CASRDGSFGEQYF
cdr3_nt: TGTGCCAGTAGGGACGGATCGTTTGGGGAGCAGTACTTC

clone_size: NA
v_call: TRBV7-2
d_call: TRBD1
j_call: TRBJ1-4
cdr3_aa: CASSLIPGGNEKLFF
cdr3_nt: TGTGCCAGCAGCTTAATTCCAGGGGGGAATGAAAAACTGTTTTTT

clone_size: NA
v_call: TRBV6-1
d_call: NA
j_call: TRBJ1-5
cdr3_aa: CASSWTKNQPQHF
cdr3_nt: TGTGCCAGCAGTTGGACGAAGAATCAGCCCCAGCATTTT

clone_size: NA
v_call: TRBV7-9
d_call: NA
j_call: TRBJ2-2
cdr3_aa: CASSDSFGTGELFF
cdr3_nt: TGTGCCAGCAGCGACTCGTTCGGGACCGGGGAGCTGTTTTTT

clone_size: few
v_call: TRBV29-1
d_call: NA
j_call: TRBJ1-1
cdr3_aa: CSVLTGEAFF
cdr3_nt: TGCAGCGTTTTAACGGGCGAAGCTTTCTTT

clone_size: NA
v_call: TRBV7-8
d_call: NA
j_call: TRBJ1-6
cdr3_aa: CASSPQGLYSPLHF
cdr3_nt: TGTGCCAGCAGCCCTCAGGGTCTTTATTCACCCCTCCACTTT

clone_size: NA
v_call: TRBV10-1
d_call: NA
j_call: TRBJ2-2
cdr3_aa: CASSDQINTGELFF
cdr3_nt: TGCGCCAGCAGTGACCAGATTAACACCGGGGAGCTGTTTTTT

clone_size: NA
v_call: TRBV5-6
d_call: NA
j_call: TRBJ1-2
cdr3_aa: CASSRDPLEGFTF
cdr3_nt: TGTGCCAGCAGCAGGGATCCCCTCGAGGGCTTCACCTTC

clone_size: NA
v_call: TRBV6-6
d_call: NA
j_call: TRBJ1-6
cdr3_aa: CASSDRLYNSPLHF
cdr3_nt: TGTGCCAGCAGTGACAGACTTTATAATTCACCCCTCCACTTT

clone_size: NA
v_call: TRBV5-6
d_call: NA
j_call: TRBJ1-1
cdr3_aa: CASSVRGSNTEAFF
cdr3_nt: TGTGCCAGCAGCGTGAGGGGGTCGAACACTGAAGCTTTCTTT

clone_size: NA
v_call: TRBV28
d_call: NA
j_call: TRBJ2-7
cdr3_aa: CASSLYGPSYEQYF
cdr3_nt: TGTGCCAGCAGTTTATACGGCCCTTCCTACGAGCAGTACTTC

clone_size: NA
v_call: TRBV28
d_call: NA
j_call: TRBJ2-5
cdr3_aa: CASSLVEEETQYF
cdr3_nt: TGTGCCAGCAGTTTAGTTGAGGAAGAGACCCAGTACTTC

clone_size: NA
v_call: TRBV11-3
d_call: TRBD2
j_call: TRBJ2-1
cdr3_aa: CASSLDAGLAGDEQFF
cdr3_nt: TGTGCCAGCAGCTTAGATGCGGGACTAGCGGGAGATGAGCAGTTCTTC

clone_size: few
v_call: TRBV6-5
d_call: NA
j_call: TRBJ1-1
cdr3_aa: CASSRRGTEAFF
cdr3_nt: TGTGCCAGCAGTCGCAGAGGGACTGAAGCTTTCTTT

clone_size: NA
v_call: TRBV11-2
d_call: NA
j_call: TRBJ1-5
cdr3_aa: CASSLGGQNNQPQHF
cdr3_nt: TGTGCCAGCAGCTTAGGGGGTCAGAACAATCAGCCCCAGCATTTT

clone_size: NA
v_call: TRBV5-5
d_call: TRBD1
j_call: TRBJ2-3
cdr3_aa: CASSLPAGGDTQYF
cdr3_nt: TGTGCCAGCAGCTTGCCCGCAGGGGGAGATACGCAGTATTTT

clone_size: NA
v_call: TRBV6-9
d_call: TRBD1
j_call: TRBJ1-4
cdr3_aa: CASRGQGLTNEKLFF
cdr3_nt: TGTGCCAGCAGGGGACAGGGTTTAACTAATGAAAAACTGTTTTTT

clone_size: NA
v_call: TRBV4-2
d_call: TRBD1
j_call: TRBJ1-5
cdr3_aa: CASSRDRGQPQHF
cdr3_nt: TGTGCCAGCAGCCGCGACAGGGGACAGCCCCAGCATTTT